A selection of T cell receptor beta chains follows, all from one sample in a study of shared T cell receptors in the human thymus. Measured with immunoSEQ multiplex PCR; TCRdb has only the in-frame clones, and not every one. The repertoire holds approximately 580,000 clones, approximately 78% seen once, with more than 0.01% in the top ten. The sample was also reused in another study, on human thymus T cells.

Input material: thymocytes. All receptors come from a boy younger than two with a congenital heart defect. Both conserved end residues are part of each CDR3. The D gene is left open where the match is weak. A clone size is listed for some rows: how often the clone was seen (once, few, many), or a class if it is expanded.

CDR3 length	clone size	D gene	J gene	V gene	CDR3 DNA	CDR3 protein
14	NA	TRBD1	TRBJ1-1	TRBV2	TGTGCCAGCAGTGGACAGGGGGGAAACACTGAAGCTTTCTTT	CASSGQGGNTEAFF
15	NA	NA	TRBJ1-4	TRBV5-8	TGTGCCAGCAGCGGGCCGGGAGGGGCTTATGAAAAACTGTTTTTT	CASSGPGGAYEKLFF
16	NA	NA	TRBJ2-7	TRBV4-2	TGTGCCAGCAGCCAAGTGGGGGACTTACTTATCTACGAGCAGTACTTC	CASSQVGDLLIYEQYF
16	once	TRBD2	TRBJ2-5	TRBV9	TGTGCCAGCAGCGTAGCTGGTGCGGGAGGGCAAGAGACCCAGTACTTC	CASSVAGAGGQETQYF
14	few	NA	TRBJ2-6	TRBV5-1	TGCGCCAGTGGGCCAGGGTCTGGGGCCAACGTCCTGACTTTC	CASGPGSGANVLTF
15	NA	NA	TRBJ1-1	TRBV27	TGTGCCAGCAGTTGCCAGACAGGCTTGAACACTGAAGCTTTCTTT	CASSCQTGLNTEAFF
17	few	TRBD2	TRBJ2-1	TRBV5-6	TGTGCCAGCAGCTTTCGGACTAGCGGGAGCCCGGGGAATGAGCAGTTCTTC	CASSFRTSGSPGNEQFF
16	NA	NA	TRBJ2-7	TRBV14	TGTGCCAGCAGCCCAGAAACTTTTCTCGGACTTTACGAGCAGTACTTC	CASSPETFLGLYEQYF
16	NA	NA	TRBJ2-1	TRBV7-8	TGTGCCAGCAGCTTAGTAAACAGCAAGGCCTACAATGAGCAGTTCTTC	CASSLVNSKAYNEQFF
13	NA	TRBD1	TRBJ2-7	TRBV5-1	TGCGCCAGCAGCTTGGGACAGGGGAGGGAGCAGTACTTC	CASSLGQGREQYF
15	NA	TRBD1	TRBJ2-7	TRBV7-2	TGTGCCAGCAGCTCAGGACAGGACACCTCCTACGAGCAGTACTTC	CASSSGQDTSYEQYF
14	NA	NA	TRBJ1-4	TRBV30	TGTGCCTGGAACCAACAGCTGACAAATGAAAAACTGTTTTTT	CAWNQQLTNEKLFF
15	NA	NA	TRBJ2-7	TRBV11-2	TGTGCCAGCAGCTTAGAGGCAGGGGAAGAAGACGAGCAGTACTTC	CASSLEAGEEDEQYF
11	once	TRBD2	TRBJ2-3	TRBV27	TGTGCCTCCTCCGGGGGGGATACGCAGTATTTT	CASSGGDTQYF
14	NA	TRBD1	TRBJ1-1	TRBV27	TGTGCCAGCAGCCCCACAGGGGGCCACACTGAAGCTTTCTTT	CASSPTGGHTEAFF
14	few	TRBD1	TRBJ2-7	TRBV11-2	TGTGCCAGCAGTGGACAGGGGGTGACCTACGAGCAGTACTTC	CASSGQGVTYEQYF
15	NA	TRBD2	TRBJ2-3	TRBV4-3	TGCGCCAGCAGGTCCTTAGCGGGAGGGAAGGATACGCAGTATTTT	CASRSLAGGKDTQYF
17	NA	TRBD2	TRBJ2-5	TRBV7-6	TGTGCCAGCAGCTTAAAGAGGGGCGGGAGTAGCCAAGAGACCCAGTACTTC	CASSLKRGGSSQETQYF